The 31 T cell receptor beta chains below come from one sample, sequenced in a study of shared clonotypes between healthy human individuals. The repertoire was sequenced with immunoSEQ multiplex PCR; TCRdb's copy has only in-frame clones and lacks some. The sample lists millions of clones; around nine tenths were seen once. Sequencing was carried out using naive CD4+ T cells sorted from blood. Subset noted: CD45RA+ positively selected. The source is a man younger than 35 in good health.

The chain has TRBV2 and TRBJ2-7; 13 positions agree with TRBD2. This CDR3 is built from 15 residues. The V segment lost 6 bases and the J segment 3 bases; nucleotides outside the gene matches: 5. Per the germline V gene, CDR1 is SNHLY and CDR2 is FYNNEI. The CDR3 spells CASSLGLAGLYEQYF. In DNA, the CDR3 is TGTGCCAGCAGCCTGGGACTAGCGGGACTCTACGAGCAGTACTTC.

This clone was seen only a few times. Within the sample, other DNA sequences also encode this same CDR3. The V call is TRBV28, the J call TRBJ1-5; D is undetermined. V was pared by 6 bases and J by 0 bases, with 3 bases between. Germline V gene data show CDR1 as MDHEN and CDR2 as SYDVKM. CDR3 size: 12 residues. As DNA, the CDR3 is TGTGCCAGCAGAAATAGCAATCAGCCCCAGCATTTT. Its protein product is CASRNSNQPQHF.

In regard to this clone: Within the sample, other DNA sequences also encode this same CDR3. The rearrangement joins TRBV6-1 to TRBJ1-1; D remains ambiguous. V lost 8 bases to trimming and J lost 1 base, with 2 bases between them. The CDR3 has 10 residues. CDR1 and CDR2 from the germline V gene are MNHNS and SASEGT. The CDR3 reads CASSNTEAFF. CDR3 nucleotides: TGTGCCAGCTCGAACACTGAAGCTTTCTTT.

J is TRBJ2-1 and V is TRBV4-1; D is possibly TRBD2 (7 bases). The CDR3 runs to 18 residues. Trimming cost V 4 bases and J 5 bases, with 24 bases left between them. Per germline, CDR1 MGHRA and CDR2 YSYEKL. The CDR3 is CASSPPLGEGGRHNEQFF. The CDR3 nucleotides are TGCGCCAGCAGCCCGCCCCTCGGTGAGGGGGGGAGGCACAATGAGCAGTTCTTC.

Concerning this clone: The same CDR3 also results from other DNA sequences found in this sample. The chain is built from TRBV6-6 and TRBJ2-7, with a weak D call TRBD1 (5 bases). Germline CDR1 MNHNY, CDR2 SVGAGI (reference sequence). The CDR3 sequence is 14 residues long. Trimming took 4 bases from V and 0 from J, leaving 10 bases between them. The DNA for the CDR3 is TGTGCCAGCAGTTCACGGACACTCTCCTACGAGCAGTACTTC. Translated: CASSSRTLSYEQYF.

CDR3: CAWRARNNQPQHF. DNA of the CDR3: TGTGCCTGGAGGGCCAGAAACAATCAGCCCCAGCATTTT. V and J are TRBV30 and TRBJ1-5, with D unclear. CDR3 length: 13 amino acids. Per the germline V gene, CDR1 is GTSNPN and CDR2 is SVGIG (reference sequence). Trimming pared 3 bases from V and 3 bases from J, leaving 9 bases between.

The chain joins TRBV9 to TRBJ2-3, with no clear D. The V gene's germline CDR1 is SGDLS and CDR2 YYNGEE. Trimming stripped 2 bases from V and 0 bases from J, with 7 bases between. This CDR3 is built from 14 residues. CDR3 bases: TGTGCCAGCAGCGTGTGGGGTAGCACAGATACGCAGTATTTT. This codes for CASSVWGSTDTQYF.

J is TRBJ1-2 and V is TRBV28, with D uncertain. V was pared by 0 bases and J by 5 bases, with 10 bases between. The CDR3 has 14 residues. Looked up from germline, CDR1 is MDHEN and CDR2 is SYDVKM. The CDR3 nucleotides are TGTGCCAGCAGTTTATGGACCCTCATGTATGGCTACACCTTC. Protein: CASSLWTLMYGYTF.

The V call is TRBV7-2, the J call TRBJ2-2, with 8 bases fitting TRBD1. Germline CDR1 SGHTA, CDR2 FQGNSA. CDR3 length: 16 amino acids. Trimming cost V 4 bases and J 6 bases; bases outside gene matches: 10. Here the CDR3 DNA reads TGTGCCAGCAGCTACCGTTACAGGGGGAGCGCCGGGGAGCTGTTTTTT. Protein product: CASSYRYRGSAGELFF.

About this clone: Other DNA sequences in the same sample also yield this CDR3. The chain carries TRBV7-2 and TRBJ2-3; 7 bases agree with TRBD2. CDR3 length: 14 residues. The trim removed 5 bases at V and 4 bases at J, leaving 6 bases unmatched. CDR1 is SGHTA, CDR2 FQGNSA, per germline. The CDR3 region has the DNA TGTGCCAGCAGCCTCAGAGGGAGGGCAGATACGCAGTATTTT. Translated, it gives CASSLRGRADTQYF. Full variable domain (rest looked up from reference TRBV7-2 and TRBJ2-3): GAGVSQSPSNKVTEKGKDVELRCDPISGHTALYWYRQSLGQGLEFLIYFQGNSAPDKSGLPSDRFSAERTGGSVSTLTIQRTQQEDSAVYLCASSLRGRADTQYFGPGTRLTVL.

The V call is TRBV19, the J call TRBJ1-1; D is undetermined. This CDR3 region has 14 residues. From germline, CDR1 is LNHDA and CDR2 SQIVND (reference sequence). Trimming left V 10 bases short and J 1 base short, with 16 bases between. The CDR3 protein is CATRERVGNTEAFF. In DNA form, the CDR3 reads TGTGCCACCCGGGAGAGGGTTGGGAACACTGAAGCTTTCTTT.

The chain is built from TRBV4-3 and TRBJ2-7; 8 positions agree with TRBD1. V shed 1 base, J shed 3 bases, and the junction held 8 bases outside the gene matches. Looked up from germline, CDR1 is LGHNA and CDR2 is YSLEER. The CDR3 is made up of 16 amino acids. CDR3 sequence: CASSQVGGQALYEQYF. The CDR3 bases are TGCGCCAGCAGCCAAGTAGGGGGACAGGCACTCTACGAGCAGTACTTC.

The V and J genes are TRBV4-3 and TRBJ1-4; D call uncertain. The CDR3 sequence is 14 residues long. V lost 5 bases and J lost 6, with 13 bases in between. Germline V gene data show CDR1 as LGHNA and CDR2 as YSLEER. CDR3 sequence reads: CASSAFARDEKLFF. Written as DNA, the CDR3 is TGCGCCAGCAGCGCATTTGCGAGGGATGAAAAACTGTTTTTT.

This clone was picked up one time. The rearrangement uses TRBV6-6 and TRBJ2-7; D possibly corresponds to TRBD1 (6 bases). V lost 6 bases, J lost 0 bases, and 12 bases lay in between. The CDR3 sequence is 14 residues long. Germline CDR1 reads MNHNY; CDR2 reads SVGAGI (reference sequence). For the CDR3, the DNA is TGTGCCAGCAGGACGGGACAAAGCTCCTACGAGCAGTACTTC. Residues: CASRTGQSSYEQYF.

The CDR3 coding sequence is TGTGCCAGCAGACTCGGACTAGCGGGGAACAATGAGCAGTTCTTC. Its protein product is CASRLGLAGNNEQFF. This chain connects TRBV6-1 to TRBJ2-1; TRBD2 matches 12 bases. The CDR3 is 15 residues long. Per germline, CDR1 MNHNS and CDR2 SASEGT. The junction had 5 bases not matched to a gene; V was cut back by 6 bases and J by 5 bases.

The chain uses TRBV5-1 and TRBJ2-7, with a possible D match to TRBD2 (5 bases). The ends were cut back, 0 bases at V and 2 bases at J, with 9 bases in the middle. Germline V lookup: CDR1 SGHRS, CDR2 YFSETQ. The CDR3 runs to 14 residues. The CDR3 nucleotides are TGCGCCAGCAGCTTGGGGAGGAATCCCTACGAGCAGTACTTC. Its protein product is CASSLGRNPYEQYF. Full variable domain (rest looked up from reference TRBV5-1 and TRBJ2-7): KAGVTQTPRYLIKTRGQQVTLSCSPISGHRSVSWYQQTPGQGLQFLFEYFSETQRNKGNFPGRFSGRQFSNSRSEMNVSTLELGDSALYLCASSLGRNPYEQYFGPGTRLTVT.

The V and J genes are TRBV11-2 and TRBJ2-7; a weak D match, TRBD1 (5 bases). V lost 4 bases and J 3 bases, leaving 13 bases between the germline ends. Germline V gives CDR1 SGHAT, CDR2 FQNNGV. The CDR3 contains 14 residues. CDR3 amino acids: CASSSLQGYYEQYF. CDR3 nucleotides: TGTGCCAGCAGCTCCCTTCAGGGATACTACGAGCAGTACTTC.

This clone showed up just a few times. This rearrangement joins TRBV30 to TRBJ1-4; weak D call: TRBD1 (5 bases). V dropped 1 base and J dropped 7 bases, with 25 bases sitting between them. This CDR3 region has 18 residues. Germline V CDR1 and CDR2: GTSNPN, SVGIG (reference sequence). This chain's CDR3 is CAWSDNLRDSKFSEKLFF. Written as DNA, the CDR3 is TGTGCCTGGAGTGATAACTTGAGGGACTCAAAGTTCAGTGAAAAACTGTTTTTT.

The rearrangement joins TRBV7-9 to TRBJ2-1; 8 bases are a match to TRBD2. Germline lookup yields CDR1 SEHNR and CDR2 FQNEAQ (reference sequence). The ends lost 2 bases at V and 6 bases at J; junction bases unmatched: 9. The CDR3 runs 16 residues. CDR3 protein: CASSLIRGLGFNEQFF. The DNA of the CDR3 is TGTGCCAGCAGCTTAATAAGGGGACTAGGGTTCAATGAGCAGTTCTTC.

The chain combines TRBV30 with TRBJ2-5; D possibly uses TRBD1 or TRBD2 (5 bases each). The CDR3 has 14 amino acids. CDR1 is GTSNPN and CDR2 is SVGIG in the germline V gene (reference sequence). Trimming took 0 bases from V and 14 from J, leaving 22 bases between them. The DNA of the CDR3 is TGTGCCTGGAGTGTAGAGATGTATTCGGGGCTTCCCTACTTC. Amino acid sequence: CAWSVEMYSGLPYF. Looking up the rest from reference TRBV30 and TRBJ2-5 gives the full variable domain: SQTIHQWPATLVQPVGSPLSLECTVEGTSNPNLYWYRQAAGRGLQLLFYSVGIGQISSEVPQNLSASRPQDRQFILSSKKLLLSDSGFYLCAWSVEMYSGLPYFGPGTRLLVL.

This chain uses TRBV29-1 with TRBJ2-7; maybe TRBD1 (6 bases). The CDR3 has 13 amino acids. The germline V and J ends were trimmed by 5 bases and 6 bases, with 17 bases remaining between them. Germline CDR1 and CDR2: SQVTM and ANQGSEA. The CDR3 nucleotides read TGCAGCGTTACAGGGCAATCCCCCTCCGAGCAGTACTTC. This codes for CSVTGQSPSEQYF.

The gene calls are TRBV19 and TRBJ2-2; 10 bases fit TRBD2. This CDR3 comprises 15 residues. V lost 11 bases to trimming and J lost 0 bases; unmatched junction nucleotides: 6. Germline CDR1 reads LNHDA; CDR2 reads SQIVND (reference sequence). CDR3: CASGLAGANTGELFF. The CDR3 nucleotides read TGTGCCTCGGGGCTAGCGGGGGCGAACACCGGGGAGCTGTTTTTT.

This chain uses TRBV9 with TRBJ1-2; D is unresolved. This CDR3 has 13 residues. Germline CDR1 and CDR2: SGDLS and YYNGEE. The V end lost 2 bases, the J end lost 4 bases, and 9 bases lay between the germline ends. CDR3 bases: TGTGCCAGCAGCGTGGGAGCCATCTATGGCTACACCTTC. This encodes CASSVGAIYGYTF. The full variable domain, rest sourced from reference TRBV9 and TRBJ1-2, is DSGVTQTPKHLITATGQRVTLRCSPRSGDLSVYWYQQSLDQGLQFLIQYYNGEERAKGNILERFSAQQFPDLHSELNLSSLELGDSALYFCASSVGAIYGYTFGSGTRLTVV.

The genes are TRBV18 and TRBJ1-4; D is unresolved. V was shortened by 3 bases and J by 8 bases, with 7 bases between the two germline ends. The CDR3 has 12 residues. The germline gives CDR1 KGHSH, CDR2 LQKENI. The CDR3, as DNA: TGTGCCAGCTCACCCGGTGGGGAAAAACTGTTTTTT. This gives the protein CASSPGGEKLFF. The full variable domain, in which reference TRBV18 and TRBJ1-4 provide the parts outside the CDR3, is NAGVMQNPRHLVRRRGQEARLRCSPMKGHSHVYWYRQLPEEGLKFMVYLQKENIIDESGMPKERFSAEFPKEGPSILRIQQVVRGDSAAYFCASSPGGEKLFFGSGTQLSVL.

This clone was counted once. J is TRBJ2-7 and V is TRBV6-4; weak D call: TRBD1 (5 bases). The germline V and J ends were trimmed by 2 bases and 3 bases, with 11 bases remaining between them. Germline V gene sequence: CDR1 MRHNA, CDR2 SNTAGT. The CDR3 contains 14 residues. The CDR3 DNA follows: TGTGCCAGCAGTGACATCGACAGCGACTACGAGCAGTACTTC. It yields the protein CASSDIDSDYEQYF.

CDR3: CASSLYNQNYGYTF. CDR3 nucleotides: TGTGCCAGCAGCTTATATAACCAAAACTATGGCTACACCTTC. The genes are TRBV7-2 and TRBJ1-2; D is ambiguous. Germline V gives CDR1 SGHTA, CDR2 FQGNSA. Between the trimmed V and J ends, which lost 2 bases and 2 bases, there was a span of 9 bases. This CDR3 contains 14 residues.

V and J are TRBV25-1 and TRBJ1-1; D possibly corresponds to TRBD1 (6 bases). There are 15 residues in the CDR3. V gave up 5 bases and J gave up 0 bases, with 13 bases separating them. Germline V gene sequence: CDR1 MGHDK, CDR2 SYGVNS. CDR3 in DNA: TGTGCCAGCAGTCTTGGGGGGACATTGAACACTGAAGCTTTCTTT. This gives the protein CASSLGGTLNTEAFF.

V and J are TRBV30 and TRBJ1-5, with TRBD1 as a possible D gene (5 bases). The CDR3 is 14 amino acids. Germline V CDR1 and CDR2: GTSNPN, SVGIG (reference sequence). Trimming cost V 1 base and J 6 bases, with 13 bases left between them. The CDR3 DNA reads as TGTGCCTGGAGTGGAACAGGAGCGGCTCAGCCCCAGCATTTT. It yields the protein CAWSGTGAAQPQHF.

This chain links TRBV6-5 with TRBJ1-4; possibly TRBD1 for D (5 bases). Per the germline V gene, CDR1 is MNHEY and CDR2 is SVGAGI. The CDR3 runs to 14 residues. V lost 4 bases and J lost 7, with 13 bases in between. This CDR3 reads CASSSLAGVEKLFF. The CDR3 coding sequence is TGTGCCAGCAGTTCACTAGCGGGGGTTGAAAAACTGTTTTTT.

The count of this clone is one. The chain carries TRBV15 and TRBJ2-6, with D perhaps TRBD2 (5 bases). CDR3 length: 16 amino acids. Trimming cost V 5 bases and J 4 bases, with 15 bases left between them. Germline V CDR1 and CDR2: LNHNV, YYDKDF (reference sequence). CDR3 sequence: CATSSYGLSGANVLTF. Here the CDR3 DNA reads TGTGCCACCAGCTCCTATGGACTGTCGGGGGCCAACGTCCTGACTTTC. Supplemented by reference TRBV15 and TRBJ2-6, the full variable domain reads DAMVIQNPRYQVTQFGKPVTLSCSQTLNHNVMYWYQQKSSQAPKLLFHYYDKDFNNEADTPDNFQSRRPNTSFCFLDIRSPGLGDTAMYLCATSSYGLSGANVLTFGAGSRLTVL.

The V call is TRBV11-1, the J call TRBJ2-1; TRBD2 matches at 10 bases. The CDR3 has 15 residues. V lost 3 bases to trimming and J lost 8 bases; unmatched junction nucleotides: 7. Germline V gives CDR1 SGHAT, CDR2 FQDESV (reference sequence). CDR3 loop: CASSFTSGVGHEQFF. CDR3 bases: TGTGCCAGCAGCTTCACTAGCGGGGTGGGCCATGAGCAGTTCTTC.